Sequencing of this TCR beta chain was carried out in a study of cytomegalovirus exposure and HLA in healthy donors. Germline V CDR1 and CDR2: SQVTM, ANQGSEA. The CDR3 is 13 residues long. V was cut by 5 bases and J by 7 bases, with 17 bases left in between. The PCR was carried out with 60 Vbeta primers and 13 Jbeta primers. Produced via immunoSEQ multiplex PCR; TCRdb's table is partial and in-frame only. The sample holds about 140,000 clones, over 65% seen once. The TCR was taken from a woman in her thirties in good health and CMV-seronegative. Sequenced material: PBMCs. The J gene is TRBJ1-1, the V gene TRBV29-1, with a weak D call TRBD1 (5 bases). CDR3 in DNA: TGCAGCGTTTGGTCAGGGTTCGTTGGTGAAGCTTTCTTT. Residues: CSVWSGFVGEAFF. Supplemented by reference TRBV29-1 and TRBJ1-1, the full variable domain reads SAVISQKPSRDICQRGTSLTIQCQVDSQVTMMFWYRQQPGQSLTLIATANQGSEATYESGFVIDKFPISRPNLTFSTLTVSNMSPEDSSIYLCSVWSGFVGEAFFGQGTRLTVV.